This TCR beta chain was sequenced in a study of beta chain features in type 1 diabetes. The study, taken as a whole, reports: Patients with type 1 diabetes carried fewer insertions and had more deletions at their VDJ junctions. In comparison with healthy donors, patients had naive, central memory and Treg TCRB repertoires that appeared more similar.

cDNA synthesis used the whole RNA isolate, giving expressed TCRB sequences. Average read counts of stem cell-like memory T cell samples were approximately 940,000. Only in-frame clones appear in the TCRdb table, and some are missing; sequencing was by immunoSEQ multiplex PCR. The profile shows over 15,000 clones, 55% of them singletons. Losses at the gene ends were 1 base for V and 5 bases for J; bases not matched to a gene: 0. Germline loops: CDR1 SGHRS, CDR2 YFSETQ. The CDR3 has 14 residues. Notes on this clone: Antigen: not known.

The receptor was isolated from a woman younger than 35 in good health. The rearrangement uses TRBV5-1 and TRBJ2-5, with TRBD2 identical over 12 bases. The sequenced sample was stem cell memory CD4+ T cells from blood. The CDR3 spells CASSLTSGGETQYF. CDR3 in DNA: TGCGCCAGCAGCTTGACTAGCGGGGGGGAGACCCAGTACTTC.